This T cell receptor beta chain was identified during a study of T cell repertoires in cytomegalovirus infection. One entry per CDR3 protein, called by TCRdb with MiXCR from the reads. The data contain 150,000 to 200,000 distinct CDR3 sequences, more than 9% of them singletons. The ends were cut back, 5 bases at V and 1 base at J, with 8 bases in the middle. The CDR3 runs to 13 residues. The germline V gene encodes CDR1 SGHTA and CDR2 FQGNSA. This clonotype was recorded many times. Its antigen is as yet unknown. The study, taken as a whole, reports: CMV carriers having the relevant HLA were flagged by cumulative public TCR beta family frequency. The ex vivo response showed dominance by HLA-C-restricted CMV-specific TCR beta clonotypes.

This chain connects TRBV7-2 to TRBJ2-5; D is possibly TRBD2 (5 bases). Sequenced sample: PBMCs. The source of this sequence is a human donor in good health (CMV status not recorded). Some clones in this sample may be carry-over from other donors' samples. CDR3 DNA sequence: TGTGCCAGCAGCAAGGGAGCCCAAGAGACCCAGTACTTC. This sequence encodes CASSKGAQETQYF. The whole variable domain, filled in from reference TRBV7-2 and TRBJ2-5, reads GAGVSQSPSNKVTEKGKDVELRCDPISGHTALYWYRQSLGQGLEFLIYFQGNSAPDKSGLPSDRFSAERTGGSVSTLTIQRTQQEDSAVYLCASSKGAQETQYFGPGTRLLVL.